This paragraph reports one TCR beta chain. Authors' methods: It was from reference gene primer amplification that nucleated cell counts were estimated. The table came from immunoSEQ multiplex PCR; TCRdb's copy has only in-frame clones and leaves some out. The D gene and trimming were derived from the DNA, and the V and J assignments and clone size from that table. The table has over 95,000 clones, approximately 90% seen once. Germline lookup yields CDR1 DFQATT and CDR2 SNEGSKA (reference sequence). The CDR3 is made up of 14 amino acids. Trimming removed 3 bases at V and 2 bases at J, with 14 bases between. The data were obtained in a study of blood T cell repertoires in COVID-19. Study-level background: Acute and convalescent COVID-19 samples came from the United States, Italy and Spain. From T cells, B-cell-depleted T cells, or PBMCs came the material, which was cDNA or gDNA.

The sample consisted of peripheral blood. The sequence came from a human donor with acute or convalescent COVID-19. The donor label of this sample is uncertain. The chain couples TRBV20-1 to TRBJ2-7; D is perhaps TRBD2 (5 bases). The CDR3 nucleotides are TGCAGTGCTAGTGGTGCTCGGGGTACCTACGAGCAGTACTTC. Its protein product is CSASGARGTYEQYF.